This record concerns one T cell receptor (beta chain) sequence. No cognate antigen has been identified for it. Base-call qualities are not available, and no considerably larger clone is one nucleotide away. This sample was taken from a study of PD-1 blockade in classical Hodgkin lymphoma (dated by TCRdb to about 2020). For the wider study: Nivolumab dosing was 3 mg/kg intravenously every 2 weeks, continuing until either disease progression or unacceptable toxicity. To define a peripheral blood immune signature of response to PD-1 blockade in classical Hodgkin lymphoma, the study combined TCR beta sequencing with CyTOF.

This sample's time point label indicates: cycle 1 day 1 (C1D1), immediately before nivolumab initiation. Every trial patient had relapsed after autologous stem cell transplantation, and cohorts A, B and C differed in prior brentuximab vedotin exposure. A total of 50 to 70 patients with relapsed/refractory classical Hodgkin lymphoma made up the trial cohort, and each patient's best overall response was complete response, partial response or progressive disease. Trial patients were treated with single-agent nivolumab in the multi-cohort phase II CheckMate 205 trial. Best overall response was determined by an independent review committee according to the 2007 International Working Group response criteria. PBMCs from the trial were collected at three points: immediately before nivolumab initiation (C1D1), and during therapy at cycle 2 day 1 and cycle 4 day 1. Peripheral blood was collected in 8 mL Vacutainer Cell Preparation Tubes, from which PBMCs were isolated by centrifugation and then cryopreserved.

The Qiagen DNeasy kit was used to extract genomic DNA both from unsorted PBMCs and from the negatively selected CD4+ and CD8+ fractions. Using primers that anneal to V and J segments, immunoSEQ multiplex PCR amplified the TCR beta CDR3 regions. A synthetic immune receptor repertoire was used to minimize amplification bias, and remaining bias was computationally removed after sequencing. The source study handled its data this way. Repertoire diversity was quantified as the Shannon entropy index using custom Python scripts. Unsorted, CD4+ and CD8+ repertoires were examined separately, except in combined analyses, for which CD4+ and CD8+ sequences were merged in silico. A clone counted as expanded when the clone's frequency after treatment rose at least 2-fold relative to C1D1, and clones undetected at baseline were given a pseudocount of 0.5. Clones with 0 or 1 copy at C1D1 were defined as singleton clones, while clones with 2 or more copies were defined as non-singleton clones. Clones expanded in unsorted samples were annotated as CD4+, CD8+ or unknown by matching protein sequences in sorted samples from the same patient. Wilcoxon tests on paired samples were used to test changes in diversity from C1D1 to C4D1. Not all clones reach the TCRdb copy of this immuneACCESS table, which keeps in-frame sequences only. Checked studies attribute under half of the gap to unresolved V genes and leave the rest unexplained. That table is the source of V, J and clone size, and D and trimming were worked out from the DNA. The sample data list nearly 100,000 clones, and over 70% of these were observed just once. The ten biggest clones cover 10% to 15% of the sample.

V lost 0 bases and J lost 4 bases, and the count of bases not matched to a germline gene is 6. From its cysteine to its phenylalanine, the CDR3 spans 15 amino acids. Only the CDR3 DNA is retained, 45 bases long and in frame from the first base. The germline V gene yields SGHRS for CDR1 and YFSETQ for CDR2. On the study overall, not on this receptor specifically: By C4D1, a significant rise was seen in CD4+ TCR diversity but not in CD8+ TCR diversity (p=0.0027 vs p=0.16), and the rise was most apparent among complete responders (p=0.02). Only a single clinical trial cohort was studied, and what caused the repertoire differences, possibly disease activity or prior therapy, remained undefined. Diversity was lower in patients who began nivolumab less than 1 year after ASCT, so these patients were left out of later analyses to avoid confounding by immune reconstitution. Newly diagnosed patients were reported to have lower baseline TCR diversity than healthy donors, and relapsed/refractory patients were reported to have lower baseline TCR diversity still. Among trial patients, those achieving complete response had baseline diversity similar to that of newly diagnosed patients, while diversity was significantly lower in partial responders and progressors.

The sample in question was peripheral blood mononuclear cells (PBMCs), obtained at baseline. The chain was built from TRBV5-1 and TRBJ1-1; 7 bases in the middle match TRBD1. The TCR comes from a human donor with classical Hodgkin lymphoma. The CDR3 in this case is CASSLESGGITEAFF. The nucleotide sequence is TGCGCCAGCAGCTTGGAATCAGGGGGGATCACTGAAGCTTTCTTT.